The source of this TCR beta chain is a study of blood T cell repertoires in COVID-19. The CDR3 covers 11 residues. V lost 8 bases to trimming and J lost 1 base, with 4 bases between them. While infection was still active, Seattle patients were enrolled and then followed longitudinally. As processed by the authors: Amplified reference gene primers provided the basis for estimating nucleated cell counts. Method: immunoSEQ multiplex PCR; TCRdb's copy keeps in-frame clones and lacks some. The V and J calls and clone size were taken over from that table, and D and trimming were inferred from the DNA. The sample has 150,000 to 200,000 clones; 80% to 95% are singletons.

Source material: peripheral blood. The TCR originated in a man aged 25-40 years with COVID-19, enrolled during active disease. The chain links TRBV12-3 or TRBV12-4 to TRBJ2-3; D remains ambiguous. The CDR3 reads CASVGTDTQYF. The CDR3 nucleotides read TGTGCCAGCGTAGGCACAGATACGCAGTATTTT.